The rows below give T cell receptor beta chains drawn from one sample of a study of T cells in Graves' hyperthyroidism and ophthalmopathy. MiXCR, applied by TCRdb to the multiplex PCR reads, yields one record per CDR3 protein. The sample contains around 340,000 distinct CDR3 sequences, 14% of which appear only once. Sequences were obtained from blood. Source of these receptors: a woman aged 30 to 39 with Graves' hyperthyroidism. Each CDR3 is given with its conserved first and last residue. Each record gives: clone size, J gene, D gene, V gene, CDR3 protein, CDR3 DNA. A D gene is named only where the DNA matches it firmly. Only part of the rows carry a size: once, few, many, or a class if the clone is expanded.

clone size: many; J gene: TRBJ2-7; D gene: -; V gene: TRBV5-6; CDR3 protein: CASSGGVLSYEQYF; CDR3 DNA: TGTGCCAGCAGCGGTGGGGTTCTCTCCTACGAGCAGTACTTC
clone size: many; J gene: TRBJ2-3; D gene: -; V gene: TRBV12-3/TRBV12-4; CDR3 protein: CASSLDRPTDTQYF; CDR3 DNA: TGTGCCAGCAGTTTAGACAGACCCACAGATACGCAGTATTTT
clone size: many; J gene: TRBJ1-1; D gene: -; V gene: TRBV11-2; CDR3 protein: CASSLVSTSSEAFF; CDR3 DNA: TGTGCCAGCAGCTTAGTATCGACCTCTTCTGAAGCTTTCTTT
clone size: few; J gene: TRBJ2-2; D gene: TRBD1; V gene: TRBV6-5; CDR3 protein: CASSYSSGTVTGELFF; CDR3 DNA: TGTGCCAGCAGTTACTCCTCCGGGACAGTCACCGGGGAGCTGTTTTTT
clone size: many; J gene: TRBJ1-6; D gene: TRBD1; V gene: TRBV7-2; CDR3 protein: CASSLYYYPTGNGSPLHF; CDR3 DNA: TGTGCCAGCAGCTTATATTATTATCCGACAGGGAATGGTTCACCCCTCCACTTT
clone size: -; J gene: TRBJ2-5; D gene: -; V gene: TRBV13; CDR3 protein: CASSGRGSSVETQYF; CDR3 DNA: TGTGCCAGCAGCGGCCGGGGGAGTTCAGTAGAGACCCAGTACTTC
clone size: many; J gene: TRBJ2-1; D gene: -; V gene: TRBV7-2; CDR3 protein: CASSPGGRNEQFF; CDR3 DNA: TGTGCCAGCAGCCCCGGCGGGCGGAATGAGCAGTTCTTC
clone size: many; J gene: TRBJ2-1; D gene: -; V gene: TRBV28; CDR3 protein: CASTRGPYDNNEQFF; CDR3 DNA: TGTGCCAGCACCCGTGGACCCTACGACAACAATGAGCAGTTCTTC
clone size: few; J gene: TRBJ2-2; D gene: TRBD1; V gene: TRBV27; CDR3 protein: CASGYWAGQGMMKLHPGELFF; CDR3 DNA: TGTGCCAGCGGCTACTGGGCGGGACAGGGAATGATGAAGCTTCACCCCGGGGAGCTGTTTTTT
clone size: -; J gene: TRBJ2-1; D gene: TRBD2; V gene: TRBV20-1; CDR3 protein: CSAKTGGQDYNEQFF; CDR3 DNA: TGCAGTGCTAAGACGGGGGGGCAAGACTACAATGAGCAGTTCTTC
clone size: many; J gene: TRBJ1-2; D gene: TRBD1; V gene: TRBV7-9; CDR3 protein: CASSQGQGAYGYTF; CDR3 DNA: TGTGCCAGCAGCCAAGGACAGGGGGCCTATGGCTACACCTTC
clone size: -; J gene: TRBJ1-3; D gene: -; V gene: TRBV3-1; CDR3 protein: CASTFGNTIYF; CDR3 DNA: TGTGCCAGCACCTTCGGAAACACCATATATTTT
clone size: -; J gene: TRBJ2-2; D gene: TRBD1; V gene: TRBV10-3; CDR3 protein: CAISEKGQGFGELFF; CDR3 DNA: TGTGCCATCAGTGAAAAGGGACAGGGATTCGGGGAGCTGTTTTTT
clone size: few; J gene: TRBJ2-2; D gene: -; V gene: TRBV3-1; CDR3 protein: CASSQGYRTTGELFF; CDR3 DNA: TGTGCCAGCAGCCAAGGGTACAGAACAACCGGGGAGCTGTTTTTT
clone size: -; J gene: TRBJ2-7; D gene: -; V gene: TRBV5-4; CDR3 protein: CASTVDWRTYEQYF; CDR3 DNA: TGTGCCAGCACCGTGGACTGGAGAACCTACGAGCAGTACTTC
clone size: many; J gene: TRBJ2-7; D gene: TRBD2; V gene: TRBV28; CDR3 protein: CASRYPQGTSGKNYEQYF; CDR3 DNA: TGTGCCAGCAGGTATCCGCAAGGGACTAGCGGTAAAAACTACGAGCAGTACTTC
clone size: -; J gene: TRBJ2-7; D gene: -; V gene: TRBV20-1; CDR3 protein: CSARTGAEPYEQYF; CDR3 DNA: TGCAGTGCTAGAACGGGTGCCGAACCCTACGAGCAGTACTTC
clone size: many; J gene: TRBJ1-4; D gene: -; V gene: TRBV6-1; CDR3 protein: CASSHNRLRAGKGNEKLFF; CDR3 DNA: TGTGCCAGCAGCCACAACAGGCTCCGGGCAGGGAAGGGAAATGAAAAACTGTTTTTT
clone size: -; J gene: TRBJ2-1; D gene: TRBD2; V gene: TRBV4-1; CDR3 protein: CASSQLGSGLAGGDEQFF; CDR3 DNA: TGCGCCAGCAGCCAATTGGGGTCCGGACTAGCGGGAGGGGATGAGCAGTTCTTC
clone size: many; J gene: TRBJ1-4; D gene: TRBD1; V gene: TRBV15; CDR3 protein: CATSRGGQGGEKLFF; CDR3 DNA: TGTGCCACCAGCAGAGGGGGACAGGGGGGCGAAAAACTGTTTTTT
clone size: -; J gene: TRBJ1-3; D gene: -; V gene: TRBV29-1; CDR3 protein: CSAARDGNTIYF; CDR3 DNA: TGCAGCGCGGCACGGGATGGAAACACCATATATTTT
clone size: -; J gene: TRBJ2-7; D gene: TRBD1; V gene: TRBV29-1; CDR3 protein: CSVEDPSSGTGIEQYF; CDR3 DNA: TGCAGCGTTGAAGATCCTTCCTCCGGGACAGGGATCGAGCAGTACTTC
clone size: many; J gene: TRBJ1-2; D gene: -; V gene: TRBV11-2; CDR3 protein: CASSLRGYLDGYTF; CDR3 DNA: TGTGCCAGCAGCTTAAGAGGGTACTTGGATGGCTACACCTTC
clone size: once; J gene: TRBJ2-2; D gene: TRBD2; V gene: TRBV9; CDR3 protein: CASSVELFAGVSTGELFF; CDR3 DNA: TGTGCCAGCAGCGTAGAATTGTTTGCGGGAGTGAGCACCGGGGAGCTGTTTTTT
clone size: many; J gene: TRBJ2-7; D gene: -; V gene: TRBV6-1; CDR3 protein: CASSSQARGSYEQYF; CDR3 DNA: TGTGCCAGCAGTTCTCAGGCGCGGGGCTCCTACGAGCAGTACTTC
clone size: many; J gene: TRBJ2-1; D gene: TRBD2; V gene: TRBV5-1; CDR3 protein: CASSLVAGAGMEQFF; CDR3 DNA: TGCGCCAGCAGCTTGGTTGCGGGAGCCGGGATGGAGCAGTTCTTC
clone size: many; J gene: TRBJ2-1; D gene: -; V gene: TRBV29-1; CDR3 protein: CSADRGGGEQFF; CDR3 DNA: TGCAGCGCCGACAGGGGCGGGGGAGAGCAGTTCTTC
clone size: few; J gene: TRBJ2-3; D gene: -; V gene: TRBV30; CDR3 protein: CAWTTLGTDTQYF; CDR3 DNA: TGTGCCTGGACTACTCTGGGGACAGATACGCAGTATTTT
clone size: many; J gene: TRBJ1-2; D gene: -; V gene: TRBV28; CDR3 protein: CASSEDPRGYTF; CDR3 DNA: TGTGCCAGCAGTGAAGACCCCCGGGGCTACACCTTC
clone size: many; J gene: TRBJ2-5; D gene: -; V gene: TRBV7-2; CDR3 protein: CASSLAEETQYF; CDR3 DNA: TGTGCCAGCAGCTTAGCAGAAGAGACCCAGTACTTC
clone size: -; J gene: TRBJ2-7; D gene: TRBD2; V gene: TRBV14; CDR3 protein: CASSPLGGGGSSPSYEQYF; CDR3 DNA: TGTGCCAGCAGCCCCCTCGGAGGCGGGGGATCTTCGCCCTCCTACGAGCAGTACTTC
clone size: few; J gene: TRBJ2-7; D gene: -; V gene: TRBV7-9; CDR3 protein: CASSLDAGVPYEQYF; CDR3 DNA: TGTGCCAGCAGCTTAGATGCAGGGGTCCCCTACGAGCAGTACTTC
clone size: -; J gene: TRBJ2-7; D gene: TRBD1; V gene: TRBV12-3/TRBV12-4; CDR3 protein: CASSADRGYEQYF; CDR3 DNA: TGTGCCAGCAGTGCGGACAGGGGCTACGAGCAGTACTTC
clone size: -; J gene: TRBJ2-4; D gene: TRBD1; V gene: TRBV18; CDR3 protein: CASSPRGDRVNIQYF; CDR3 DNA: TGTGCCAGCTCACCACGGGGGGACAGGGTGAACATTCAGTACTTC
clone size: -; J gene: TRBJ1-1; D gene: -; V gene: TRBV6-2/TRBV6-3; CDR3 protein: CASSYRTLQVTGAFF; CDR3 DNA: TGTGCCAGCAGTTACCGAACCCTACAGGTCACGGGGGCTTTCTTT
clone size: -; J gene: TRBJ1-5; D gene: -; V gene: TRBV10-3; CDR3 protein: CAISEDLGSGKQPQHF; CDR3 DNA: TGTGCCATCAGTGAGGACCTGGGTTCGGGGAAACAGCCCCAGCATTTT
clone size: few; J gene: TRBJ1-5; D gene: -; V gene: TRBV6-1; CDR3 protein: CAGGGVDGQPQHF; CDR3 DNA: TGTGCCGGCGGGGGAGTAGATGGTCAGCCCCAGCATTTT
clone size: -; J gene: TRBJ1-3; D gene: -; V gene: TRBV15; CDR3 protein: CAASLEVSGNTIYF; CDR3 DNA: TGTGCCGCTTCTCTGGAAGTTTCTGGAAACACCATATATTTT
clone size: few; J gene: TRBJ2-1; D gene: TRBD1; V gene: TRBV12-3/TRBV12-4; CDR3 protein: CASMRGAQGAEQFF; CDR3 DNA: TGTGCCAGCATGAGGGGTGCACAGGGGGCAGAGCAGTTCTTC